This TCR beta chain was documented in a study of T cells and Merkel cell carcinoma outcomes. Measured with immunoSEQ multiplex PCR; TCRdb has only the in-frame clones, and not every one. The table has some 15,000 clones, approximately 87% seen once; the top ten hold less than 9.5%. This receptor was obtained from a human donor with Merkel cell carcinoma. Sequenced material: tumor tissue from Merkel cell carcinoma.

CDR3 nucleotides: TGTGCCAGCAGCTTAGGAGTAGGGAGGCTCACTGAAGCTTTCTTT. Amino acids: CASSLGVGRLTEAFF. The rearrangement links TRBV11-1 to TRBJ1-1; D gene ambiguous. Trimming took 1 base from V and 4 from J, leaving 13 bases between them. This CDR3 is 15 amino acids long. From germline, CDR1 is SGHAT and CDR2 FQDESV (reference sequence).